This T cell receptor beta chain is from a study of chemoradiotherapy in HPV16-positive cancers. This table comes from immunoSEQ multiplex PCR, and its TCRdb copy is limited to in-frame clones, with some not included. The profile shows 20,000 or so clones, around 87% of them singletons. Germline assignment: CDR1 SGDLS and CDR2 YYNGEE. Trimming took 5 bases from V and 2 from J, leaving 13 bases between them. This CDR3 spans 15 amino acids. The chain carries TRBV9 and TRBJ2-2, with D perhaps matching TRBD1 or TRBD2 (5 bases each). The clonotype originates from a human donor with HPV-associated anogenital cancer. Specimen: blood, collected from a patient who underwent chemoradiotherapy. The CDR3, as DNA: TGTGCCAGCAGGGTTGGGGACGTAAACACCGGGGAGCTGTTTTTT. Translation: CASRVGDVNTGELFF. Full variable domain (missing parts from reference TRBV9 and TRBJ2-2): DSGVTQTPKHLITATGQRVTLRCSPRSGDLSVYWYQQSLDQGLQFLIQYYNGEERAKGNILERFSAQQFPDLHSELNLSSLELGDSALYFCASRVGDVNTGELFFGEGSRLTVL.